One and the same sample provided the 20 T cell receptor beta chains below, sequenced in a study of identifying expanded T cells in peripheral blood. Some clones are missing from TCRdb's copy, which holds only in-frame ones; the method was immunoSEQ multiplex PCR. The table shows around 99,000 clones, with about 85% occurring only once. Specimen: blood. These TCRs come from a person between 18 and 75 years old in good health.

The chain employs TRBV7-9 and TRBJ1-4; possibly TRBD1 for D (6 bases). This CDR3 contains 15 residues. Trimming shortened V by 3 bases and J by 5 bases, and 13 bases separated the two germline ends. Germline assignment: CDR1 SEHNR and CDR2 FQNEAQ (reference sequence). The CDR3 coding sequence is TGTGCCAGCAGCTTCTCCGGGACAAGGAATGAAAAACTGTTTTTT. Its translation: CASSFSGTRNEKLFF.

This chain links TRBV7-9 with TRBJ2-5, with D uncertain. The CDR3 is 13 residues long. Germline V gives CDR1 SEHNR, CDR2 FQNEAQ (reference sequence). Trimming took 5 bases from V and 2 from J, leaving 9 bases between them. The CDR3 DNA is TGTGCCAGCAGCCTAACAGCTCAAGAGACCCAGTACTTC. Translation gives CASSLTAQETQYF.

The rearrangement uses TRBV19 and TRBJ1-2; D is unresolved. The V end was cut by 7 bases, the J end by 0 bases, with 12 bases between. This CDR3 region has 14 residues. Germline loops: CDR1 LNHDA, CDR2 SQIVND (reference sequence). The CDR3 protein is CASKPLPPNYGYTF. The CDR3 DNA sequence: TGTGCCAGTAAACCCCTGCCCCCTAACTATGGCTACACCTTC.

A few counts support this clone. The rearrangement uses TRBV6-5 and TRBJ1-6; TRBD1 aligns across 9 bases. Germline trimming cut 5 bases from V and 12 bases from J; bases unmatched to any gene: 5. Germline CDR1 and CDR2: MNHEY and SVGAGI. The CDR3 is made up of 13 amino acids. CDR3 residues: CASSLRDREPLHF. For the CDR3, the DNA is TGTGCCAGCAGTCTGCGGGACAGGGAACCCCTCCACTTT.

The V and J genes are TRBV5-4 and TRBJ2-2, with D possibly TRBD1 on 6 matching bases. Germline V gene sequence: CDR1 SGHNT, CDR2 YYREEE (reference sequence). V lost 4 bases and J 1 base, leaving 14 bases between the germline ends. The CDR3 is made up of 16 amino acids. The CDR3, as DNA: TGTGCCAGCAGCCTCTCGACAGGACAGAACACCGGGGAGCTGTTTTTT. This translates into CASSLSTGQNTGELFF.

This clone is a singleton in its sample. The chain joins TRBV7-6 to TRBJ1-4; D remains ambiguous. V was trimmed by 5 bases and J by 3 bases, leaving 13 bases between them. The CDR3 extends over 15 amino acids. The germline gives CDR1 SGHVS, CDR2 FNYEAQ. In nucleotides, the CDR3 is TGTGCCAGCAGCCCCAAACAGCACCCTAATGAAAAACTGTTTTTT. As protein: CASSPKQHPNEKLFF.

CDR3 nucleotides: TGTGCCATCAGTGGCCAGAGGGACGGTTACTACGAGCAGTACTTC. This translates into CAISGQRDGYYEQYF. The rearrangement uses TRBV10-3 and TRBJ2-7; D assignment may be TRBD1 or TRBD2 (5 bases each). Per the germline V gene, CDR1 is ENHRY and CDR2 is SYGVKD. Trimming left V 4 bases short and J 3 bases short, with 16 bases between. The CDR3 has 15 amino acids.

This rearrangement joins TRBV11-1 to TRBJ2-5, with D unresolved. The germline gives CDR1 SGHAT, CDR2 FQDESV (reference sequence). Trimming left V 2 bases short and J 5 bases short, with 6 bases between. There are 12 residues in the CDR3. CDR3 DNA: TGTGCCAGCAGCTTAAATAGGGAGACCCAGTACTTC. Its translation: CASSLNRETQYF.

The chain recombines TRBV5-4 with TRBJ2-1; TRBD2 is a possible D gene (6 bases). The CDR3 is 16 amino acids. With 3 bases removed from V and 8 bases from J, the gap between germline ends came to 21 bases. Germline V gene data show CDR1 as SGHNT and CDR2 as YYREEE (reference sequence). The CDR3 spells CASSYTGLAKAHEQFF. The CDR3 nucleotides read TGTGCCAGCAGCTATACGGGGCTAGCGAAGGCCCATGAGCAGTTCTTC.

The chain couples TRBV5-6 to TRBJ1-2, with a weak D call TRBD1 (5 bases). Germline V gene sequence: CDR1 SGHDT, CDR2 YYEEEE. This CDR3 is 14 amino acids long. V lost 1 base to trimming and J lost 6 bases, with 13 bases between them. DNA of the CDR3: TGTGCCAGCAGCTTGTATATCCAGGGAAATGGCTACACCTTC. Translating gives CASSLYIQGNGYTF.

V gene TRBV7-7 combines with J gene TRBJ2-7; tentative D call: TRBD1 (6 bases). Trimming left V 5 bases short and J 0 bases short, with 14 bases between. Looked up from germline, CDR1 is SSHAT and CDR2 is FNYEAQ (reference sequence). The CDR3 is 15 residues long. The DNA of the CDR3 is TGTGCCAGCAGCCCGGGGCAGGGGTCCTCCTACGAGCAGTACTTC. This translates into CASSPGQGSSYEQYF.

CDR3 sequence: CATSKFGGGHNEQFF. CDR3 DNA: TGTGCCACCTCTAAGTTTGGCGGCGGGCACAATGAGCAGTTCTTC. V usage is TRBV19 and J usage is TRBJ2-1, with D possibly TRBD2 on 5 matching bases. CDR1 LNHDA and CDR2 SQIVND come from the germline V gene (reference sequence). V gave up 10 bases and J gave up 5 bases, with 21 bases separating them. The CDR3 consists of 15 residues.

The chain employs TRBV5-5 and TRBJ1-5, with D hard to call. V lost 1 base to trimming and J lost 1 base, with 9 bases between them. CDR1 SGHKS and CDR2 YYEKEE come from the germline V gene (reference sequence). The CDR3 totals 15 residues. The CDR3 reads CASSLTVESNQPQHF. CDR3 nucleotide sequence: TGTGCCAGCAGCTTGACAGTAGAAAGCAATCAGCCCCAGCATTTT.

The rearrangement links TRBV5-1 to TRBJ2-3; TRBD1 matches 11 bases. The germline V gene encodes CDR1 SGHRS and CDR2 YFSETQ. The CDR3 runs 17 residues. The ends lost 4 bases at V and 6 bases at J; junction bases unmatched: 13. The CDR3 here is CASSAPGQGVLSDTQYF. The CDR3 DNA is TGCGCCAGCAGCGCACCGGGACAGGGGGTTTTATCGGATACGCAGTATTTT.

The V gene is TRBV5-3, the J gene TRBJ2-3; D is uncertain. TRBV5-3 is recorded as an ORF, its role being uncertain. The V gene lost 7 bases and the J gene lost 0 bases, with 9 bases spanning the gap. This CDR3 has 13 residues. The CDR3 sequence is CARPPGSTDTQYF. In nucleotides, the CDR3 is TGTGCCAGACCCCCCGGGAGCACAGATACGCAGTATTTT.

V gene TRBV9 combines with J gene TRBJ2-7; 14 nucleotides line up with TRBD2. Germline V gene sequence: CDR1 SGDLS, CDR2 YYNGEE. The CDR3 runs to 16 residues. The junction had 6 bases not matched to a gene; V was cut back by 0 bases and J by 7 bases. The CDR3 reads CASSVGGTSGSDEQYF. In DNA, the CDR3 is TGTGCCAGCAGCGTAGGGGGGACTAGCGGGAGTGATGAGCAGTACTTC.

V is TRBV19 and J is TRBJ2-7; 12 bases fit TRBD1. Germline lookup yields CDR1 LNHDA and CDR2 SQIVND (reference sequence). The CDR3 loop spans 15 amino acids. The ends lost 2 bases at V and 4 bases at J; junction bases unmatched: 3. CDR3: CASSIPGQGAYEQYF. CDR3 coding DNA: TGTGCCAGTAGTATACCGGGACAGGGGGCTTACGAGCAGTACTTC. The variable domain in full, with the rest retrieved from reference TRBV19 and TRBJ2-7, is DGGITQSPKYLFRKEGQNVTLSCEQNLNHDAMYWYRQDPGQGLRLIYYSQIVNDFQKGDIAEGYSVSREKKESFPLTVTSAQKNPTAFYLCASSIPGQGAYEQYFGPGTRLTVT.

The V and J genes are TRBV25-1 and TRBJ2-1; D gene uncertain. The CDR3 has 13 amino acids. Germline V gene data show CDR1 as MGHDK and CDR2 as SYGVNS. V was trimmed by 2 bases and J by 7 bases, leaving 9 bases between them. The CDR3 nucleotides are TGTGCCAGCAGTGAACCTTCGGTGAATGAGCAGTTCTTC. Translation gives CASSEPSVNEQFF.

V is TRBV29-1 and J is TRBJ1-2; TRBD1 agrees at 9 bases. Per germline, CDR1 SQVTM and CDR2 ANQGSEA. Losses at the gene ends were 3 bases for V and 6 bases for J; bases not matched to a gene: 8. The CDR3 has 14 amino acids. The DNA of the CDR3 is TGCAGCGTTGAGGACAGGGGAAAATCACATGGCTACACCTTC. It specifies CSVEDRGKSHGYTF.

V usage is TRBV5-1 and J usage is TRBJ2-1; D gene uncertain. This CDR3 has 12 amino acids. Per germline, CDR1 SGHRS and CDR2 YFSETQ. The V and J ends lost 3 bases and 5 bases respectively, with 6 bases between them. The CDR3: CASSSQNNEQFF. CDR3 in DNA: TGCGCCAGCAGCTCTCAGAACAATGAGCAGTTCTTC.